This note documents a single T cell receptor beta chain sequence. No antigen is known for it. This record comes from a study of cytomegalovirus exposure and HLA in healthy donors. V was cut by 4 bases and J by 1 base, with 11 bases left in between. Germline CDR1 reads SGHDT; CDR2 reads YYEEEE. This CDR3 is 14 amino acids long. Whole-study results and caveats: A missense DCLRE1C variant was associated with V- and J-gene trimming of TCR beta chains in a later analysis, and an independent cohort replicated the association. For most TCR sequences rarity was the rule, although some public TCRs occurred in many donors. A later analysis showed HLA-associated TCR beta chains outstripping equally common others in clonal expansion.

The PCR employed 60 Vbeta primers together with 13 Jbeta primers. Method: immunoSEQ multiplex PCR; TCRdb's copy keeps in-frame clones and lacks some. The repertoire holds 150,000 to 200,000 clones, with about four fifths as singletons. This TCR derives from a woman between 50 and 59 years old in good health and CMV-seronegative. The sequencing input was PBMCs. This sequence joins TRBV5-6 and TRBJ1-2, with a tentative D call TRBD1 (5 bases). CDR3 nucleotide sequence: TGTGCCAGCAGCCCGGGACTTCATAACTATGGCTACACCTTC. This codes for CASSPGLHNYGYTF.